This T cell receptor (beta chain) derives from a study of T-cell reconstitution after alpha-beta-depleted transplantation in children. Study-wide results and limits: Diversity and T-cell counts at one year after transplant derived mostly from new T cells. Some patients' high day-60 TCRbeta diversity was attributed to recipient cells surviving conditioning. Expanded clones from the graft, numbering several hundred, reportedly supplied alpha-beta T cells about two months after transplant.

Preparation of the TCRbeta library was carried out with unique molecular identifiers. Each CDR3 protein is one row after TCRdb ran MiXCR on the PCR reads. The data contain more than 400,000 distinct CDR3 sequences, roughly two fifths of them seen just once; the ten biggest clones take up under 35%. Comment on this clonotype: Its antigen is still unknown.

The CDR3 is made up of 10 amino acids. Looked up from germline, CDR1 is SGHRS and CDR2 is YFSETQ. V was shortened by 4 bases and J by 11 bases, with 8 bases between the two germline ends. The material was PBMCs, obtained before TCRalphabeta/CD19-depleted stem cell transplant. The TCR sequence derives from a girl aged 2 to 9 with aplastic anemia, due to receive a stem cell transplant. The rearrangement uses TRBV5-1 and TRBJ2-3; tentative D call: TRBD2 (6 bases). The CDR3 DNA sequence: TGCGCCAGCAGCCTAGCGAGGCAGTATTTT. Its translation is CASSLARQYF.